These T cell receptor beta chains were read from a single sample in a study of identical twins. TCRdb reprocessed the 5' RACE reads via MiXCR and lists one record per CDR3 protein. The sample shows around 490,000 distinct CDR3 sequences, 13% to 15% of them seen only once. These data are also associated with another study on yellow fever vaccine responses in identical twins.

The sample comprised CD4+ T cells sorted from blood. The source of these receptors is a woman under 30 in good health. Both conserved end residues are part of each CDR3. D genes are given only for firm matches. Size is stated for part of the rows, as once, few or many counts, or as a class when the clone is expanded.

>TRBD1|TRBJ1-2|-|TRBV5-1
TGCGCCAGCAGCTTGGCATTTGGACAGGGGTACGGCTACACCTTC
CASSLAFGQGYGYTF
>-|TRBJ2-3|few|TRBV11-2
TGTGCCAGCAGCTTCTTGGCGGGGGCGGGTACAGATACGCAGTATTTT
CASSFLAGAGTDTQYF
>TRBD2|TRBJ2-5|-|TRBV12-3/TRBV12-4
TGTGCCAGCAGTTTAGGGATAGCGGGAGTGGGCCAAGAGACCCAGTACTTC
CASSLGIAGVGQETQYF
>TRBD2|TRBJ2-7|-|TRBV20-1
TGCAGTGCTAGTAGGACTAGCGGGACCTACGAGCAGTACTTC
CSASRTSGTYEQYF
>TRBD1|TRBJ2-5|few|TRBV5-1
TGCGCCAGCAACTTGAACAGGGGGTGGGAGACCCAGTACTTC
CASNLNRGWETQYF
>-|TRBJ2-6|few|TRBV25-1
TGTGCCAGCAGTGATGCGGGGTCTGGGGCCAACGTCCTGACTTTC
CASSDAGSGANVLTF
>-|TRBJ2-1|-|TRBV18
TGTGCCAGCTCACCAGGCAAGCTAGTCTCCTACAATGAGCAGTTCTTC
CASSPGKLVSYNEQFF
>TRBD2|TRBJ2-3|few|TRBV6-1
TGTGCCAGCAGTCCGCTAGCGGGAGGGCCCAAGACAGATACGCAGTATTTT
CASSPLAGGPKTDTQYF
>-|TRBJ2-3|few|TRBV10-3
TGTGCCATCAGTGAGGTGGCTTCAGATACGCAGTATTTT
CAISEVASDTQYF
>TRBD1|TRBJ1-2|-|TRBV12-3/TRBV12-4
TGTGCCAGCAGGAAACAGGGGGCGCAGGGGTATGGCTACACCTTC
CASRKQGAQGYGYTF
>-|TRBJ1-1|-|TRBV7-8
TGTGCCAGCAACCAACAGGGAGGGGACACTGAAGCTTTCTTT
CASNQQGGDTEAFF
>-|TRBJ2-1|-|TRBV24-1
TGTGCCACCAGTGATTGGGGGGCGGGAAATGAGCAGTTCTTC
CATSDWGAGNEQFF
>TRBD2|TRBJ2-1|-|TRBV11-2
TGTGCCAGCAGCTTAGTTCGCCTAGCGGGGGACAATGAGCAGTTCTTC
CASSLVRLAGDNEQFF
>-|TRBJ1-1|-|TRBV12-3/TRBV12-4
TGTGCCAGCAGTTTAAAGCACACTGAAGCTTTCTTT
CASSLKHTEAFF
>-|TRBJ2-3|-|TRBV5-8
TGTGCCAGCAGCTTGGACAGCGTCAGCACAGATACGCAGTATTTT
CASSLDSVSTDTQYF
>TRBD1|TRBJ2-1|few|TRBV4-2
TGTGCCAGCAGCCATGTCCGGGACAGGGATAAGAATGAGCAGTTCTTC
CASSHVRDRDKNEQFF
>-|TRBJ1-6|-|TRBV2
TGTGCCAGCAGTACTGATAATTCACCCCTCCACTTT
CASSTDNSPLHF
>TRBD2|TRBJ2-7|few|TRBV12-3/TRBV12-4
TGTGCCAGCAGTTACCGGACTAGCGGGAGAAACGAGCAGTACTTC
CASSYRTSGRNEQYF
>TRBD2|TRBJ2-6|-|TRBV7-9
TGTGCCAGCAGCCTAGGGACTAGCGGGAGTTGGGCCAACGTCCTGACTTTC
CASSLGTSGSWANVLTF
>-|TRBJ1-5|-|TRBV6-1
TGTGCCAGCAGACCTACAGACAGAATCAATCAGCCCCAGCATTTT
CASRPTDRINQPQHF
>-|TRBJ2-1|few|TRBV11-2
TGTGCCAGCAGCCTCCACAAGAGCTCCTACAATGAGCAGTTCTTC
CASSLHKSSYNEQFF
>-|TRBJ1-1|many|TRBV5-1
TGCGCCAGCAGCTTGGACAGGGCGACTGAAGCTTTCTTT
CASSLDRATEAFF
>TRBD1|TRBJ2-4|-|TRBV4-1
TGCGCCAGCAGCCAAGCGCCAACAGGGGGCTTGGACATTCAGTACTTC
CASSQAPTGGLDIQYF
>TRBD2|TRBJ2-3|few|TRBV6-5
TGTGCCAGCAGTTACAGGCCCCTAGCGGGGGGGCCCACAGATACGCAGTATTTT
CASSYRPLAGGPTDTQYF
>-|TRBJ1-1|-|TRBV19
TGTGCCAGTAGACAGCAGAACACTGAAGCTTTCTTT
CASRQQNTEAFF
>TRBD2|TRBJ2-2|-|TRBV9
TGTGCCAGCAGCGTAGAAGGTAGCGGGACCTCGAACACCGGGGAGCTGTTTTTT
CASSVEGSGTSNTGELFF
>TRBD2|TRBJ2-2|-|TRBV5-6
TGTGCCAGCAGCCCCCCGGGACTACAGAACACCGGGGAGCTGTTTTTT
CASSPPGLQNTGELFF
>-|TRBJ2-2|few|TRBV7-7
TGTGCCAGCAGCTCAGGGACGCAGTACACCGGGGAGCTGTTTTTT
CASSSGTQYTGELFF
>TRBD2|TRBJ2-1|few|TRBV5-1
TGCGCCAGCAGCAGAGCGGGAGCCTCCTACAATGAGCAGTTCTTC
CASSRAGASYNEQFF
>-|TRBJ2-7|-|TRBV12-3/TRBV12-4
TGTGCCAGCAGTCTATCCCCTGCCCTCGAGCAGTACTTC
CASSLSPALEQYF
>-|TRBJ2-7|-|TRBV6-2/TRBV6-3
TGTGCCAGCAGTATAGCAACTCCCCCCTACGAGCAGTACTTC
CASSIATPPYEQYF
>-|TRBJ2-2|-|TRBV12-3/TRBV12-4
TGTGCCAGCAGCCTCCCCCCCGGGACCGGGGAGCTGTTTTTT
CASSLPPGTGELFF
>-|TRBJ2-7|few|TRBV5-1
TGCGCCAGCAGCTCCACGGTGGGGACAAGCTACGAGCAGTACTTC
CASSSTVGTSYEQYF
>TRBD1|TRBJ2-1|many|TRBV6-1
TGTGCCAGTAGACAGGGTACATACAATGAGCAGTTCTTC
CASRQGTYNEQFF
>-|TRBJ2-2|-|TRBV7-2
TGTGCCAGCACCCCATACGGGGAGCTGTTTTTT
CASTPYGELFF
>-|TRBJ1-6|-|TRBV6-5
TGTGCCAGCGGTCTTAACCAGTTCCTCCACTTT
CASGLNQFLHF
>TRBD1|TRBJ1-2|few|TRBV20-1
TGCAGTGCTAGAGATCTTGGGACAGGGGATGGCTACACCTTC
CSARDLGTGDGYTF
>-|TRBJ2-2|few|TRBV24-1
TGTGCCACCAGTGATTTCGAGGGGGGGAGAACCGGGGAGCTGTTTTTT
CATSDFEGGRTGELFF
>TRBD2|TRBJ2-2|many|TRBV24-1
TGTGCCACCGGGACTAGCGGATACACCGGGGAGCTGTTTTTT
CATGTSGYTGELFF
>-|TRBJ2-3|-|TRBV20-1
TGCAGTGCTAGAGATGTCCGGACAGATACGCAGTATTTT
CSARDVRTDTQYF
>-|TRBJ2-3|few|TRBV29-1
TGCAGCGTTTCCTTCAGGGTTAGCACAGATACGCAGTATTTT
CSVSFRVSTDTQYF
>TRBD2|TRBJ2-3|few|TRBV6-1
TGTGCCAGCAGTGAAAGGAGGTCTAGCGGAGATACGCAGTATTTT
CASSERRSSGDTQYF
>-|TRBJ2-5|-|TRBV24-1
TGTGCCACCAGCCGGACGGATCCGGGGACCCAGTACTTC
CATSRTDPGTQYF
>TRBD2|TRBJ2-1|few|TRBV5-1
TGCGCCAGCAGCTTGGAAAGCGGGAGTGGGAATGAGCAGTTCTTC
CASSLESGSGNEQFF
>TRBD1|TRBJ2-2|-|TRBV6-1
TGTGCCAGCAGCGGGACAGGGGTCACCGGGGAGCTGTTTTTT
CASSGTGVTGELFF
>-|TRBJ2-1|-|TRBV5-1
TGCGCCAGCAGCTTTGGACAGCTCGGGGAGCAGTTCTTC
CASSFGQLGEQFF
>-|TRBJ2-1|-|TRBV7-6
TGTGCCAGCAGCTCACCTATAGCATACAATGAGCAGTTCTTC
CASSSPIAYNEQFF
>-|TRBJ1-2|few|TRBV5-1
TGCGCCAGCAGCTTGAACCAGGGAGTTAACTATGGCTACACCTTC
CASSLNQGVNYGYTF
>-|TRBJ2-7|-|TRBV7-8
TGTGCCAGCAGCTTAGGCTCAGGAATCTCCTACGAGCAGTACTTC
CASSLGSGISYEQYF
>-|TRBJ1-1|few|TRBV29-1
TGCAGCGTTGAACACGTAGAGAATGAAGCTTTCTTT
CSVEHVENEAFF
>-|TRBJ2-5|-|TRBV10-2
TGCGCCAGCAGTCGGGGGAGTTCAGAGACCCAGTACTTC
CASSRGSSETQYF
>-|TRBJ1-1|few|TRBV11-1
TGTGCCAGCAGCCCGTCACAGAAGAACACTGAAGCTTTCTTT
CASSPSQKNTEAFF
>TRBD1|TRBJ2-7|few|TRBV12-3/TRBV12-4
TGTGCCAGCAGGCCGGGGACAGAAACCTACGAGCAGTACTTC
CASRPGTETYEQYF
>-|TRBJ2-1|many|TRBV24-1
TGTGCCACCGGCAGGACGGGCTCCTACAATGAGCAGTTCTTC
CATGRTGSYNEQFF